The rows below give T cell receptor beta chains drawn from one sample of a study of pediatric ulcerative colitis. Assay: immunoSEQ multiplex PCR; the TCRdb copy retains only in-frame clones and omits some. The sample lists 64,000 or so clones, 75% to 85% occurring once. The sequenced sample was blood. All receptors derive from a boy younger than 18 with moderate ulcerative colitis. Both conserved end residues are part of each CDR3. The D gene is left open where the match is weak. Part of the rows lack a size; the others show once, few, many or a class for expanded clones.

TRBV10-3,TRBJ1-2,14,.,.,CAISESPGTLGYTF,TGTGCCATCAGTGAGTCACCGGGAACCTTAGGCTACACCTTC
TRBV19,TRBJ2-5,18,TRBD2,.,CASSRTSGKGGPFGTQYF,TGTGCCAGTAGTAGGACTAGCGGAAAAGGGGGTCCTTTTGGGACCCAGTACTTC
TRBV7-9,TRBJ2-3,17,.,.,CASSSTGGPFSTDTQYF,TGTGCCAGCAGTTCAACCGGGGGGCCCTTTAGCACAGATACGCAGTATTTT
TRBV4-1,TRBJ1-2,14,.,.,CASSQGTRHYGYTF,TGCGCCAGCAGCCAGGGGACCCGGCACTATGGCTACACCTTC
TRBV9,TRBJ1-3,15,.,.,CASGDKKFSGNTIYF,TGTGCCAGCGGGGACAAAAAATTCTCTGGAAACACCATATATTTT
TRBV5-6,TRBJ2-5,17,TRBD2,.,CASSYYKTSGRAETQYF,TGTGCCAGCAGCTATTACAAGACTAGCGGGAGGGCAGAGACCCAGTACTTC
TRBV15,TRBJ2-3,17,.,.,CATSRDFVGSGTDTQYF,TGTGCCACCAGCAGAGATTTTGTCGGGTCTGGCACAGATACGCAGTATTTT
TRBV15,TRBJ2-3,15,TRBD1,once,CATSSGTGDTDTQYF,TGTGCCACCAGCAGTGGGACAGGGGACACAGATACGCAGTATTTT
TRBV29-1,TRBJ2-3,12,.,.,CSVVWSTDTQYF,TGCAGCGTTGTATGGAGCACAGATACGCAGTATTTT
TRBV2,TRBJ2-7,14,TRBD2,.,CASNRPGGSYEQYF,TGTGCCAGCAATCGTCCGGGGGGTTCCTACGAGCAGTACTTC
TRBV5-1,TRBJ1-6,16,TRBD1,.,CASSDAGTGSVSPLHF,TGCGCCAGCAGCGACGCCGGGACAGGGTCGGTTTCACCCCTCCACTTT